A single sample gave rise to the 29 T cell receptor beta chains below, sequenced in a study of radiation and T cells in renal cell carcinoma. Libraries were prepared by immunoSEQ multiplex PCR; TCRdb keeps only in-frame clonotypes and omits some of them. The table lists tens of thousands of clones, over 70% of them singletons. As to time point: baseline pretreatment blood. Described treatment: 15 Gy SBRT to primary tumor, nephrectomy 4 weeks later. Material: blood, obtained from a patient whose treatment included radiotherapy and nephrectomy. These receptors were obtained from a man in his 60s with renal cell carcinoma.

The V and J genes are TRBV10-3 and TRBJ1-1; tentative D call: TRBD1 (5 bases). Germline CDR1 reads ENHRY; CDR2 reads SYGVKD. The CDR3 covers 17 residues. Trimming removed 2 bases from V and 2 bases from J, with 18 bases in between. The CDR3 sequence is CAISEKVGVGANTEAFF. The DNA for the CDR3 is TGTGCCATCAGTGAGAAGGTGGGGGTCGGGGCAAACACTGAAGCTTTCTTT.

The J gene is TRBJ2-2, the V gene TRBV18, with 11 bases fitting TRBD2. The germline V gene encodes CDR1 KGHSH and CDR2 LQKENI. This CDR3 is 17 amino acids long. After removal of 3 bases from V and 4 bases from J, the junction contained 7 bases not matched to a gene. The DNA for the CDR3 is TGTGCCAGCTCACCCTCATCCCTAGCGGGGGGCACCGGGGAGCTGTTTTTT. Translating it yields CASSPSSLAGGTGELFF.

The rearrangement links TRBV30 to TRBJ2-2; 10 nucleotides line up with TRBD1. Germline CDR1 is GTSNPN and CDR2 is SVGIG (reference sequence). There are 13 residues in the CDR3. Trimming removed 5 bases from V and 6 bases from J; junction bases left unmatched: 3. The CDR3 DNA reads TGTGCCTGGGGACAGGGGGGGCCCGGGGAGCTGTTTTTT. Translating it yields CAWGQGGPGELFF.

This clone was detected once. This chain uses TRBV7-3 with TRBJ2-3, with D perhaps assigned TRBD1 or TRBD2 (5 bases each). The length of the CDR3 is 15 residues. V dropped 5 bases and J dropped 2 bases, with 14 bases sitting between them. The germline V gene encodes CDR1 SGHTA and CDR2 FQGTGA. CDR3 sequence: CASSPFGAHTDTQYF. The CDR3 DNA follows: TGTGCCAGCAGCCCGTTCGGGGCCCACACAGATACGCAGTATTTT.

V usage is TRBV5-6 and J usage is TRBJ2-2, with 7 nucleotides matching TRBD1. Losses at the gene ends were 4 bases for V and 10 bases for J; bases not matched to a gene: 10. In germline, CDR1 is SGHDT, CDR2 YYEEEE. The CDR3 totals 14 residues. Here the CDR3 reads CASSLGTATKELFF. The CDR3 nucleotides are TGTGCCAGCAGCCTAGGGACAGCCACCAAGGAGCTGTTTTTT. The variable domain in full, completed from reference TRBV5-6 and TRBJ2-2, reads DAGVTQSPTHLIKTRGQQVTLRCSPKSGHDTVSWYQQALGQGPQFIFQYYEEEERQRGNFPDRFSGHQFPNYSSELNVNALLLGDSALYLCASSLGTATKELFFGEGSRLTVL.

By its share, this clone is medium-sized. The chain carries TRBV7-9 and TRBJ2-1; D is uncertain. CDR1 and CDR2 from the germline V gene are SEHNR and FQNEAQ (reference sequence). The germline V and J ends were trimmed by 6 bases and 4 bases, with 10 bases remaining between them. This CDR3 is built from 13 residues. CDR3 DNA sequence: TGTGCCAGCAGACAAGGAAATTACAATGAGCAGTTCTTC. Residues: CASRQGNYNEQFF.

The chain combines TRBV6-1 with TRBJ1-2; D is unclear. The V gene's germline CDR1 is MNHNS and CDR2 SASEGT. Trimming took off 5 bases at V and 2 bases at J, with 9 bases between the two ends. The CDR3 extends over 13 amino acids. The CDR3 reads CASSQDSNYGYTF. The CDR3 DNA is TGTGCCAGCAGTCAGGATTCCAACTATGGCTACACCTTC.

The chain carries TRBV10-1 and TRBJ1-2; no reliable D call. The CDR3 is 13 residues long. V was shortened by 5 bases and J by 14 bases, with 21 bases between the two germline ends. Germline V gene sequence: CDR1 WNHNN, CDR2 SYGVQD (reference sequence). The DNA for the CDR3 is TGCGCCAGCAGTCCCGAATTACAGTCCATAAAGACCTTC. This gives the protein CASSPELQSIKTF.

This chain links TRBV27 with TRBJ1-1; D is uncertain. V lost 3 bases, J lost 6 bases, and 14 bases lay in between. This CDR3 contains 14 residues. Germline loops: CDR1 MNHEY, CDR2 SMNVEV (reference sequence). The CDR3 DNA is TGTGCCAGCAGTTTTAGGCTGACCGGCGCTGAAGCTTTCTTT. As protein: CASSFRLTGAEAFF.

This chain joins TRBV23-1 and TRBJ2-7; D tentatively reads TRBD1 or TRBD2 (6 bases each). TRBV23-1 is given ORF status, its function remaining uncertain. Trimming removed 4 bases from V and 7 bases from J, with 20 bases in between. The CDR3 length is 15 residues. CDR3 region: CASSLNREVFREQYF. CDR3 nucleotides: TGCGCCAGCAGTCTTAACAGGGAGGTTTTTAGGGAGCAGTACTTC.

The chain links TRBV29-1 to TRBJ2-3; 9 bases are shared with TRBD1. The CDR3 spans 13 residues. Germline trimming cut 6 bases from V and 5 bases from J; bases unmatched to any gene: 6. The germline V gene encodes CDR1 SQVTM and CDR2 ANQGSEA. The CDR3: CSVRTGEGDTQYF. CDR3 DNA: TGCAGCGTCCGGACAGGGGAGGGAGATACGCAGTATTTT.

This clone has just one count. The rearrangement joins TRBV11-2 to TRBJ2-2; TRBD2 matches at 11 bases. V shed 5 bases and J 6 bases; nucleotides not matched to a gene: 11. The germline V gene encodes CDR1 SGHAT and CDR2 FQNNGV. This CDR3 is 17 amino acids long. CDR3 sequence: CASSRVRGSGGAGELFF. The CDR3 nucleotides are TGTGCCAGCAGCCGCGTTCGTGGTAGCGGGGGGGCCGGGGAGCTGTTTTTT.

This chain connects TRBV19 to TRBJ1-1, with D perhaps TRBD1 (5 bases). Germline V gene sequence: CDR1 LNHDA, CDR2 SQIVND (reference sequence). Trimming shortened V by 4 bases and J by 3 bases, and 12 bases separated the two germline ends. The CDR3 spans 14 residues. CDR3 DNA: TGTGCCAGTAGTACAACCCTAGGGGACACTGAAGCTTTCTTT. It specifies CASSTTLGDTEAFF.

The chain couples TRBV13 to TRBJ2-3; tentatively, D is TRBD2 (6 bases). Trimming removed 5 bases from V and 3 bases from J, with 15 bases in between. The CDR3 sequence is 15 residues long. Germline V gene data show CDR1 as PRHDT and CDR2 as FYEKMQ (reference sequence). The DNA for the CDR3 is TGTGCCAGCAGCCCCCGTGGGACTTTTACAGATACGCAGTATTTT. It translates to CASSPRGTFTDTQYF.

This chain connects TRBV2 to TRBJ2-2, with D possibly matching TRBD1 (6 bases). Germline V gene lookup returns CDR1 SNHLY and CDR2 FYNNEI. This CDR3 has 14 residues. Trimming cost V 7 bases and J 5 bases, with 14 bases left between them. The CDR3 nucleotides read TGTGCCAGCAACACAAACAGGGTTACCGGGGAGCTGTTTTTT. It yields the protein CASNTNRVTGELFF.

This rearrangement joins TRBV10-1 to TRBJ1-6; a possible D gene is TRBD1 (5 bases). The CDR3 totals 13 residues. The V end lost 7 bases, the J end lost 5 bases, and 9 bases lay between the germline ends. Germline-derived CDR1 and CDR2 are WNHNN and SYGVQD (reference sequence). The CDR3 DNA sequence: TGCGCCAGCAAACAGGCGGATAATTCACCCCTCCACTTT. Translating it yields CASKQADNSPLHF.

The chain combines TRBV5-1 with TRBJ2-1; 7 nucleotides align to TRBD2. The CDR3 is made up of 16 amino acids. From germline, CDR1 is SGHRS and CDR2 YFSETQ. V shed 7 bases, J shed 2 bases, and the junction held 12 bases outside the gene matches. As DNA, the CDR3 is TGCGCCAGCCTGCCTCATTCTAGCGGTGCCTACAATGAGCAGTTCTTC. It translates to CASLPHSSGAYNEQFF.

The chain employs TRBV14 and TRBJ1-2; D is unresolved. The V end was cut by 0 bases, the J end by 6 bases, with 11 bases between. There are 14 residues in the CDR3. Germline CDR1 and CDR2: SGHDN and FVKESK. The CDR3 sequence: CASSQDIGRNGYTF. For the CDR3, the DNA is TGTGCCAGCAGCCAAGATATAGGGCGGAATGGCTACACCTTC.

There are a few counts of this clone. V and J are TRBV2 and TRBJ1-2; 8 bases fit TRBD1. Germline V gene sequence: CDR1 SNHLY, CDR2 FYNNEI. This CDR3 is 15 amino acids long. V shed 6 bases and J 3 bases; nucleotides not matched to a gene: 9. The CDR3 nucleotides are TGTGCCAGCAGAATAGCAGGGGGCGAATACTATGGCTACACCTTC. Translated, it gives CASRIAGGEYYGYTF.

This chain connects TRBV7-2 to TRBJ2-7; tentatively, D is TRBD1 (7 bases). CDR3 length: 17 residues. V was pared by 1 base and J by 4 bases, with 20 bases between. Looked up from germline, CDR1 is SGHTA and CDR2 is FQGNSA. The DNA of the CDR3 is TGTGCCAGCAGCTTAGAATCAAGCAGGGGGGTCCCTTACGAGCAGTACTTC. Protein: CASSLESSRGVPYEQYF. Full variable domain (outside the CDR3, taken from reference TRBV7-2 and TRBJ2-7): GAGVSQSPSNKVTEKGKDVELRCDPISGHTALYWYRQSLGQGLEFLIYFQGNSAPDKSGLPSDRFSAERTGGSVSTLTIQRTQQEDSAVYLCASSLESSRGVPYEQYFGPGTRLTVT.

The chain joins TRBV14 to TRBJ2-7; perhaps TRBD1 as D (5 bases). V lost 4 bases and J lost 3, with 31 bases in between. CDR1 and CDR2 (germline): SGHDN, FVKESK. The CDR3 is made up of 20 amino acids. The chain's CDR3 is CASSPLEKGALPHTFYEQYF. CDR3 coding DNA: TGTGCCAGCAGCCCCTTGGAGAAAGGGGCACTCCCTCATACCTTCTACGAGCAGTACTTC.

CDR3 protein: CSVEDPGGLPGELFF. In DNA, the CDR3 is TGCAGCGTTGAAGATCCCGGGGGCCTGCCCGGGGAGCTGTTTTTT. V gene TRBV29-1 combines with J gene TRBJ2-2, with D perhaps being TRBD1 or TRBD2 (6 bases each). Trimming pared 0 bases from V and 6 bases from J, leaving 14 bases between. The length of the CDR3 is 15 residues. The V gene's germline CDR1 is SQVTM and CDR2 ANQGSEA.

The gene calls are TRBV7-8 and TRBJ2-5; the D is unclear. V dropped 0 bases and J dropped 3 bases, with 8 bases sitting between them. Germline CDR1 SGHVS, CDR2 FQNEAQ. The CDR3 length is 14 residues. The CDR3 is CASSLAARKETQYF. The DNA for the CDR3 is TGTGCCAGCAGCTTAGCGGCCAGGAAAGAGACCCAGTACTTC.

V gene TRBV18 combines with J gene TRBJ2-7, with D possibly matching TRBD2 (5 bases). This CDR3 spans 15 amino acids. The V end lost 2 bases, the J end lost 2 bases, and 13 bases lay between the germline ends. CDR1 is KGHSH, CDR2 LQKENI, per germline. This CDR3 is CASSPSGVDAYEQYV. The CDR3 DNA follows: TGTGCCAGCTCACCATCCGGGGTAGACGCCTACGAGCAGTACGTC.

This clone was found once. The CDR3 protein is CASSYQRVGETQYF. CDR3 nucleotide sequence: TGTGCCAGCAGTTACCAGCGGGTGGGAGAGACCCAGTACTTC. The chain uses TRBV6-6 and TRBJ2-5, with D tentatively TRBD2 (6 bases). Germline loops: CDR1 MNHNY, CDR2 SVGAGI (reference sequence). The CDR3 loop spans 14 amino acids. Trimming cost V 2 bases and J 4 bases, with 11 bases left between them.

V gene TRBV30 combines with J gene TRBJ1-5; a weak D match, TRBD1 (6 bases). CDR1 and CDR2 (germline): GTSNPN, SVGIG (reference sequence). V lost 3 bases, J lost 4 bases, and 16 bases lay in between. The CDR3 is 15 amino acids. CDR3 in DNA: TGTGCCTGGAGGAAAACCGGGACACCGAATCAGCCCCAGCATTTT. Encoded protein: CAWRKTGTPNQPQHF.

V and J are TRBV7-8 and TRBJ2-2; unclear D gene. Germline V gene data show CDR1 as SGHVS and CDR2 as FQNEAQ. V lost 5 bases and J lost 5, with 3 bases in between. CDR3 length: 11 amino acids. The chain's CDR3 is CASSPTGELFF. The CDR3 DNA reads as TGTGCCAGCAGCCCGACCGGGGAGCTGTTTTTT.

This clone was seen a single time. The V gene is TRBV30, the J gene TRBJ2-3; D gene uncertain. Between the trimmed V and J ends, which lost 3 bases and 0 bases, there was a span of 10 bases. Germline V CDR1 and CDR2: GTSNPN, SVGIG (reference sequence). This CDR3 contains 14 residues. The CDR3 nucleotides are TGTGCCTGGAGAAACTTTTTTAGCACAGATACGCAGTATTTT. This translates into CAWRNFFSTDTQYF.

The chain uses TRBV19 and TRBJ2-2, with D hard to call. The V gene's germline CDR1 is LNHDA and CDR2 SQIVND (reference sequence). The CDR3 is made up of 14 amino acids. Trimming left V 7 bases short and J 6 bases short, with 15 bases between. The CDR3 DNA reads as TGTGCCAGTACGGACCGTCCCGGATCCGGGGAGCTGTTTTTT. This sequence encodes CASTDRPGSGELFF.